This entry lists 8 T cell receptor beta chains sequenced from one sample in a study of Graves' ophthalmopathy and Graves' hyperthyroidism. Amplified material comprised TCR beta CDR3 regions derived from RNA transcripts. The authors performed first-round RT-PCR with HTBI primers and then a second-round multiplex PCR. MiXCR, applied by TCRdb to the multiplex PCR reads, yields one record per CDR3 protein. Here the sample spans around 660,000 distinct CDR3 sequences, about two fifths being singletons. Sequencing used peripheral blood. The origin of the receptors is an adult man with Graves' ophthalmopathy.

V gene TRBV7-2 combines with J gene TRBJ1-5; TRBD1 aligns across 7 bases. Germline V gene sequence: CDR1 SGHTA, CDR2 FQGNSA. V lost 1 base and J lost 4; bases outside the gene matches: 4. The CDR3 has 15 amino acids. CDR3 sequence (DNA): TGTGCCAGCAGCTTAGAGGGACAGAGAAATCAGCCCCAGCATTTT. This codes for CASSLEGQRNQPQHF.

To note about this clonotype: The junction differs from germline at one of its ends, possibly a read error. The gene calls are TRBV19 and TRBJ1-2; 8 nucleotides line up with TRBD1. Germline V gene lookup returns CDR1 LNHDA and CDR2 SQIVND (reference sequence). CDR3 size: 11 residues. CDR3: CASSGTGGYIF. The DNA of the CDR3 is TGTGCCAGTAGTGGGACAGGAGGCTACATCTTC.

This clonotype has ten or more counts. CDR3 in DNA: TGTGCCAGTAGTAGGGGCAGGGCACCGTTGGGCGAGCAGTACTTC. Protein sequence: CASSRGRAPLGEQYF. The chain recombines TRBV19 with TRBJ2-7; weak D call: TRBD1 (5 bases). Deletions cut 4 bases from V and 6 bases from J, with 19 bases between. CDR3 length: 15 residues. Germline assignment: CDR1 LNHDA and CDR2 SQIVND (reference sequence).

In DNA, the CDR3 is TGTGCCAGCAACGATGACAGCGGTAATGAAAAACTGTTTTTT. Translating it yields CASNDDSGNEKLFF. The chain is built from TRBV11-1 and TRBJ1-4, with D possibly TRBD1 on 5 matching bases. V gave up 7 bases and J gave up 4 bases, with 13 bases separating them. Germline CDR1 reads SGHAT; CDR2 reads FQDESV (reference sequence). This CDR3 region has 14 residues.

V usage is TRBV25-1 and J usage is TRBJ2-5; TRBD1 might be the D (5 bases). CDR1 MGHDK and CDR2 SYGVNS come from the germline V gene. V was shortened by 11 bases and J by 5 bases, with 24 bases between the two germline ends. CDR3 length: 15 amino acids. The CDR3 nucleotides read TGTGCCTGGAGTGTACAGGACCTCCACGGGGAGACCCAGTACTTC. It specifies CAWSVQDLHGETQYF. Supplemented by reference TRBV25-1 and TRBJ2-5, the full variable domain reads EADIYQTPRYLVIGTGKKITLECSQTMGHDKMYWYQQDPGMELHLIHYSYGVNSTEKGDLSSESTVSRIRTEHFPLTLESARPSHTSQYLCAWSVQDLHGETQYFGPGTRLLVL.

This clonotype was recorded at least ten times. The junction differs from germline at one of its ends, possibly a read error. The V and J genes are TRBV5-1 and TRBJ1-1; no reliable D call. The CDR3 contains 14 residues. Germline CDR1 and CDR2: SGHRS and YFSETQ. CDR3 loop: CASSLATGNTEAFF. The CDR3 nucleotides read TGTGCCAGCAGCTTGGCCACGGGGAACACTGAAGCTTTCTTT. Full variable domain (missing parts from reference TRBV5-1 and TRBJ1-1): KAGVTQTPRYLIKTRGQQVTLSCSPISGHRSVSWYQQTPGQGLQFLFEYFSETQRNKGNFPGRFSGRQFSNSRSEMNVSTLELGDSALYLCASSLATGNTEAFFGQGTRLTVV.

Turning to this clonotype: One base away lies a much larger clone, so this may be a sequencing read error. The CDR3 coding sequence is TGCGCCAGCAGCCAGGACAGGATACGCTACGAGCAGTACTTC. Protein: CASSQDRIRYEQYF. This sequence joins TRBV5-1 and TRBJ2-7, with 7 bases matching TRBD1. Germline V gene sequence: CDR1 SGHRS, CDR2 YFSETQ. This CDR3 is built from 14 residues. With V trimmed by 4 bases and J by 3 bases, 7 bases remained unmatched.

This clonotype was counted between two and nine times. The V call is TRBV25-1, the J call TRBJ2-3, with 7 bases matching TRBD2. This CDR3 has 13 residues. V shed 6 bases and J 6 bases; nucleotides not matched to a gene: 6. The germline V gene has CDR1 MGHDK and CDR2 SYGVNS. This CDR3 reads CASSGGLADTQYF. The DNA for the CDR3 is TGTGCCAGCAGCGGGGGGTTGGCGGATACGCAGTATTTT.